This T cell receptor (beta chain) stems from a study of T cells in localized non-small cell lung cancer. Note on this clone: Its antigen is still unknown.

General study results and limits: Higher blood T cell density went with longer overall survival. A median of approximately 60 of the top 100 tumor clones appeared in adjacent lung, which was paired and uninvolved. Measurement of T cell clonality placed uninvolved adjacent lung highest, above the level in tumor.

Data came from immunoSEQ multiplex PCR; TCRdb stores just in-frame clones and leaves some out. The sample holds 30,000 to 40,000 clones, roughly nine tenths seen once. This CDR3 is 14 amino acids long. V was trimmed by 3 bases and J by 3 bases, leaving 13 bases between them. The germline V gene has CDR1 SGHRS and CDR2 YFSETQ. This TCR was recovered from a man aged 35-69 years with stage I lung adenocarcinoma. Sequences were derived from peripheral blood, sampled before any cancer treatment. The chain carries TRBV5-1 and TRBJ2-7; possible D gene TRBD2, 6 bases. The CDR3 nucleotides are TGCGCCAGCAGCTGGGGGGACTCAGACTACGAGCAGTACTTC. Residues: CASSWGDSDYEQYF.